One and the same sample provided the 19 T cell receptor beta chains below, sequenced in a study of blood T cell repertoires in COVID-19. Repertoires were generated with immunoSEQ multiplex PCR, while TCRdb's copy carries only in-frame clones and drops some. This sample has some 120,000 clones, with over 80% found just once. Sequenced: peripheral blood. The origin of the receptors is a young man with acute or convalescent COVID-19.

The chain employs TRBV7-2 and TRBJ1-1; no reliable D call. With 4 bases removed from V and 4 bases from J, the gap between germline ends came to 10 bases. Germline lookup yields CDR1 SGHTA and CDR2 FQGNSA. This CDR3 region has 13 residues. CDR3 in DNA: TGTGCCAGCAGCTCGTCCGGCGGCACTGAAGCTTTCTTT. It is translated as CASSSSGGTEAFF.

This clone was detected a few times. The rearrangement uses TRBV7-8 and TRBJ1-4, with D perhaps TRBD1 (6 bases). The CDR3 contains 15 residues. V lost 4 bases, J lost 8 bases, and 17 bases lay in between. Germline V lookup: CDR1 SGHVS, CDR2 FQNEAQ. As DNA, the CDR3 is TGTGCCAGCAGCTCTCTCAGGGGACAATGGGAAAAACTGTTTTTT. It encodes CASSSLRGQWEKLFF. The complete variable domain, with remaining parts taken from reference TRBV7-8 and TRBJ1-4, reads GAGVSQSPRYKVAKRGQDVALRCDPISGHVSLFWYQQALGQGPEFLTYFQNEAQLDKSGLPSDRFFAERPEGSVSTLKIQRTQQEDSAVYLCASSSLRGQWEKLFFGSGTQLSVL.

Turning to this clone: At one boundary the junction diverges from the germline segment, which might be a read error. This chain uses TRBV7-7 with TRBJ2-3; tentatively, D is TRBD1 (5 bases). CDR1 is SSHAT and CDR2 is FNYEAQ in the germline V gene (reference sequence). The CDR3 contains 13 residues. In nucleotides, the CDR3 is TGTGCTAGCAGCTTCGCCAGGGCAGATACGCAGTATTTT. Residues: CASSFARADTQYF.

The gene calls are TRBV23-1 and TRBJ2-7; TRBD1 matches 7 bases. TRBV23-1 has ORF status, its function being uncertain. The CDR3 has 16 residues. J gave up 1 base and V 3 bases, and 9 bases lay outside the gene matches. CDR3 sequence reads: CASSHRGRPESYEQYV. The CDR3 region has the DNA TGCGCCAGCAGTCACAGGGGGAGACCTGAGTCCTACGAGCAGTACGTC.

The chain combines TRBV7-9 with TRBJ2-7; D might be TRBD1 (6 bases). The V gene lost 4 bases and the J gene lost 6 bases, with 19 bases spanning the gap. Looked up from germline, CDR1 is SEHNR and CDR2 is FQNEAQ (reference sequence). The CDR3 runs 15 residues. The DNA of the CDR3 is TGTGCCAGCAGCTCCGTGACAAAACAGGGCCCCGAGCAGTACTTC. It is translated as CASSSVTKQGPEQYF.

The CDR3, as DNA: TGTGCCAGCAGCTTAGGACAGGGGGAAAATCAGCCCCAGCATTTT. It yields the protein CASSLGQGENQPQHF. This chain connects TRBV7-2 to TRBJ1-5; TRBD1 aligns across 9 bases. V shed 1 base and J 4 bases; nucleotides not matched to a gene: 2. Per the germline V gene, CDR1 is SGHTA and CDR2 is FQGNSA. The CDR3 runs to 15 residues.

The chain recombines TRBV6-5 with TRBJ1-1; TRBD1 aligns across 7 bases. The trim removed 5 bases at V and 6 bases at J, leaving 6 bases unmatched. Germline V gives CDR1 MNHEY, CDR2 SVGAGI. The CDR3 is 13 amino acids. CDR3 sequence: CASSPWDRPEAFF. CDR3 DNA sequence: TGTGCCAGCAGTCCGTGGGACAGACCTGAAGCTTTCTTT.

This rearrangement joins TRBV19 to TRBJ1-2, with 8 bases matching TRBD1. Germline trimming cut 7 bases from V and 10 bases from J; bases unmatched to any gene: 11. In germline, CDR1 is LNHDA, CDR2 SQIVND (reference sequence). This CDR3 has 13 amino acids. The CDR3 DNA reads TGTGCCAGTAAAGTGATCGGACAGGGACCCTACACCTTC. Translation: CASKVIGQGPYTF.

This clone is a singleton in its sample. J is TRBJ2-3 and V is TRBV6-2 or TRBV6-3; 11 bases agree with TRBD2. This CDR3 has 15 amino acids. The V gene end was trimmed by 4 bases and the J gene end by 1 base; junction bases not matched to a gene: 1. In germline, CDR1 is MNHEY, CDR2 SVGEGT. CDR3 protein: CASSLTSGGTDTQYF. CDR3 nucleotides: TGTGCCAGCAGTTTGACTAGCGGGGGCACAGATACGCAGTATTTT.

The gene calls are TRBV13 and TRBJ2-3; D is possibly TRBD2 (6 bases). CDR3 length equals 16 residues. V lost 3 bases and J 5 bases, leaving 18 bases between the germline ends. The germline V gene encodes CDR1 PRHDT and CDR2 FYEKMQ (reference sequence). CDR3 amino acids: CASSFVSSGVGDTQYF. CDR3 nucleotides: TGTGCCAGCAGCTTTGTGTCCTCGGGGGTTGGAGATACGCAGTATTTT.

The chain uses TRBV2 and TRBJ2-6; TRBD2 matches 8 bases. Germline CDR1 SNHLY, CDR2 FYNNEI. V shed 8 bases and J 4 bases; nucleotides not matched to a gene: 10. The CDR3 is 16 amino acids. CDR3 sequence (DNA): TGTGCCAGCCGCCGAGCGGGAGCGTCGGGGGCCAACGTCCTGACTTTC. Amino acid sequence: CASRRAGASGANVLTF.

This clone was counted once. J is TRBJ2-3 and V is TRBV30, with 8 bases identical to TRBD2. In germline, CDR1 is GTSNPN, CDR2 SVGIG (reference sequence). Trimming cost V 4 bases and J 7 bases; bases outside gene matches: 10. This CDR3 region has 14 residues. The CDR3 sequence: CAWNAEGLGYTQYF. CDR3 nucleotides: TGTGCCTGGAACGCGGAGGGACTAGGATATACGCAGTATTTT.

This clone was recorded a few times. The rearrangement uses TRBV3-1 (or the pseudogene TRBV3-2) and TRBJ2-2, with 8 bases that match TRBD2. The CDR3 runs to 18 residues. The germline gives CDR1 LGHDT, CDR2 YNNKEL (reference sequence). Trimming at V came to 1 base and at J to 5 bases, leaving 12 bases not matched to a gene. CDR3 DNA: TGTGCCAGCAGCCAAGTCCCTGACGGGGGGGCGAGTACCGGGGAGCTGTTTTTT. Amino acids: CASSQVPDGGASTGELFF.

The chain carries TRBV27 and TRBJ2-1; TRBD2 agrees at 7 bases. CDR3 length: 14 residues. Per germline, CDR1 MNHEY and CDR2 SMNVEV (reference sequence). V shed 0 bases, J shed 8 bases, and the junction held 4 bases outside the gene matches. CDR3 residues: CASSLSPTSDEQFF. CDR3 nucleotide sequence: TGTGCCAGCAGTTTATCCCCTACTAGCGATGAGCAGTTCTTC.

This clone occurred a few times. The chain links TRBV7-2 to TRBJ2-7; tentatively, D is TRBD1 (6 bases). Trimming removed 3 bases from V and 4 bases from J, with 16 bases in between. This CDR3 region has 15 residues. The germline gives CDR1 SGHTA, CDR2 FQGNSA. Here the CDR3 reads CASSLQPGDWYEQYF. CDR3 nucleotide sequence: TGTGCCAGCAGCTTGCAGCCAGGGGATTGGTACGAGCAGTACTTC.

CDR3 protein: CSSRAGLYQETQYF. CDR3 nucleotides: TGCAGCAGTCGGGCAGGGCTTTACCAAGAGACCCAGTACTTC. J is TRBJ2-5 and V is TRBV29-1, with D tentatively TRBD1 (5 bases). Germline lookup yields CDR1 SQVTM and CDR2 ANQGSEA. V gave up 8 bases and J gave up 0 bases, with 16 bases separating them. This CDR3 comprises 14 residues. The full variable domain, rest sourced from reference TRBV29-1 and TRBJ2-5, is SAVISQKPSRDICQRGTSLTIQCQVDSQVTMMFWYRQQPGQSLTLIATANQGSEATYESGFVIDKFPISRPNLTFSTLTVSNMSPEDSSIYLCSSRAGLYQETQYFGPGTRLLVL.

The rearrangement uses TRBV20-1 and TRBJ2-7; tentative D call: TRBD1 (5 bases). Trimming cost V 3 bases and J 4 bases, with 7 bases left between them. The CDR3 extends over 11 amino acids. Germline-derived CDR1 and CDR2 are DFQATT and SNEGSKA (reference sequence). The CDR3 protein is CSASRQYEQYV. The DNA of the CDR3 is TGCAGTGCTAGCAGACAGTACGAGCAGTACGTC.

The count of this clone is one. CDR3 residues: CASSMGQQETQYF. CDR3 nucleotides: TGTGCCAGTAGTATGGGGCAGCAAGAGACCCAGTACTTC. V gene TRBV19 combines with J gene TRBJ2-5, with D perhaps matching TRBD1 (5 bases). Trimming took off 3 bases at V and 2 bases at J, with 7 bases between the two ends. The CDR3 is 13 residues long. Germline CDR1 is LNHDA and CDR2 is SQIVND (reference sequence).

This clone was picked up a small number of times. CDR3 DNA sequence: TGTGCCAGCAGCTTGGATAGCGGGGGGTTTGAGACCCAGTACTTC. Translated, it gives CASSLDSGGFETQYF. The rearrangement links TRBV5-4 to TRBJ2-5; 10 bases align to TRBD2. The CDR3 has 15 residues. The junction had 4 bases not matched to a gene; V was cut back by 0 bases and J by 5 bases. Looked up from germline, CDR1 is SGHNT and CDR2 is YYREEE (reference sequence).